A selection of T cell receptor beta chains follows, all from one sample in a study of blood T cell repertoires in COVID-19. Produced via immunoSEQ multiplex PCR; TCRdb's table is partial and in-frame only. The sample contains 120,000 or so clones, 86% of which appear only once. Source material: peripheral blood. The receptor set was obtained from a man aged 65 to 85 who had recovered from COVID-19. Both conserved end residues are part of each CDR3. A D gene is named only where the DNA matches it firmly. A row's size may be missing; if present it is once, few, many or a size class.

v_gene: TRBV24-1
j_gene: TRBJ1-5
d_gene: TRBD1
abundance: few
CDR3nt: TGTGCCACCAGTGATTTGGGGCAGGGGGCCCTTAGCAATCAGCCCCAGCATTTT
CDR3aa: CATSDLGQGALSNQPQHF

v_gene: TRBV12-3/TRBV12-4
j_gene: TRBJ1-5
d_gene: .
abundance: .
CDR3nt: TGTGCCAGCAGTTCGACTGATCGCCCCCAGCATTTT
CDR3aa: CASSSTDRPQHF

v_gene: TRBV18
j_gene: TRBJ2-5
d_gene: .
abundance: .
CDR3nt: TGTGCCAGCTCACCCCAAGCAGGGACCCAGTACTTC
CDR3aa: CASSPQAGTQYF

v_gene: TRBV5-1
j_gene: TRBJ2-7
d_gene: .
abundance: .
CDR3nt: TGCGCCAGCAGCTCGGGATATTACGAGCAGTACTTC
CDR3aa: CASSSGYYEQYF

v_gene: TRBV7-9
j_gene: TRBJ1-1
d_gene: .
abundance: .
CDR3nt: TGTGCCAGCAGCCCCCCCCCAAAGACTGCCATAGACACTGAAGCTTTCTTT
CDR3aa: CASSPPPKTAIDTEAFF

v_gene: TRBV11-1
j_gene: TRBJ2-7
d_gene: .
abundance: .
CDR3nt: TGTGCCAGCAGCTCCACGCCAGGCTCCTACGAGCAGTACTTC
CDR3aa: CASSSTPGSYEQYF

v_gene: TRBV5-1
j_gene: TRBJ1-4
d_gene: .
abundance: .
CDR3nt: TGCGCCAGCAGCTTTCAGGGGCCGCGTGAAAAACTGTTTTTT
CDR3aa: CASSFQGPREKLFF

v_gene: TRBV7-8
j_gene: TRBJ2-1
d_gene: .
abundance: .
CDR3nt: TGTGCCAGCAGCCCCTTTAATGAGCAGTTCTTC
CDR3aa: CASSPFNEQFF

v_gene: TRBV27
j_gene: TRBJ2-3
d_gene: TRBD1
abundance: once
CDR3nt: TGTGCCAGCAGATTCGACAGGGGGTTTGCAGATACGCAGTATTTT
CDR3aa: CASRFDRGFADTQYF

v_gene: TRBV6-5
j_gene: TRBJ2-7
d_gene: TRBD1
abundance: few
CDR3nt: TGTGCCAGCAGTTTTGGAGCCGGGACAGGGGTGTACGAGCAGTACTTC
CDR3aa: CASSFGAGTGVYEQYF

v_gene: TRBV6-5
j_gene: TRBJ2-3
d_gene: TRBD1
abundance: .
CDR3nt: TGTGCCAGCAGACCGACAGGGCTGAATACGCAGTATTTT
CDR3aa: CASRPTGLNTQYF

v_gene: TRBV6-4
j_gene: TRBJ2-3
d_gene: TRBD2
abundance: .
CDR3nt: TGTGCCAGCAGCGAGACTAGCGCAGATACGCAGTATTTT
CDR3aa: CASSETSADTQYF

v_gene: TRBV28
j_gene: TRBJ1-5
d_gene: .
abundance: .
CDR3nt: TGTGCCAGCAGGCCCCACACCGCATTGCCCCAGCATTTT
CDR3aa: CASRPHTALPQHF

v_gene: TRBV19
j_gene: TRBJ2-4
d_gene: TRBD1
abundance: .
CDR3nt: TGTGCCAGTAACCCTGACAGGGGAAACATTCAGTACTTC
CDR3aa: CASNPDRGNIQYF

v_gene: TRBV12-3/TRBV12-4
j_gene: TRBJ2-5
d_gene: .
abundance: .
CDR3nt: TGTGCCAGCGGAGGATCACTACAAGAGACCCAGTACTTC
CDR3aa: CASGGSLQETQYF

v_gene: TRBV5-5
j_gene: TRBJ1-4
d_gene: .
abundance: .
CDR3nt: TGTGCCAGCAGCTTCCGGGGGGCCTTTGAGGAAAAACTGTTTTTT
CDR3aa: CASSFRGAFEEKLFF

v_gene: TRBV5-4
j_gene: TRBJ2-5
d_gene: .
abundance: few
CDR3nt: TGTGCCAGCAGCCGTGGTCGCGGGGGCCTCCAAGAGACCCAGTACTTC
CDR3aa: CASSRGRGGLQETQYF